Presented here are 31 T cell receptor beta chains from one specimen sequenced in a study of cytomegalovirus exposure and HLA in healthy donors. The PCR employed 60 Vbeta primers together with 13 Jbeta primers. Generated by immunoSEQ multiplex PCR, the TCRdb table keeps only in-frame clones and is missing some. The table shows over 25,000 clones, with roughly 70% occurring only once. The sequencing sample was made of PBMCs. The receptors come from a woman between 45 and 60 years old in good health and CMV-seronegative.

The J gene is TRBJ1-1, the V gene TRBV10-1; TRBD1 matches at 8 bases. Losses at the gene ends were 2 bases for V and 10 bases for J; bases not matched to a gene: 15. Germline CDR1 and CDR2: WNHNN and SYGVQD (reference sequence). This CDR3 region has 16 residues. CDR3 protein: CASSEDGTGPGRGAFF. The CDR3 DNA follows: TGCGCCAGCAGTGAGGACGGGACAGGCCCCGGCCGTGGAGCTTTCTTT.

Judged by abundance, this clone is medium-sized. V is TRBV11-2 and J is TRBJ2-7; 8 bases fit TRBD1. After removal of 5 bases from V and 0 bases from J, the junction contained 9 bases not matched to a gene. The CDR3 spans 16 residues. CDR1 and CDR2 from the germline V gene are SGHAT and FQNNGV. CDR3 sequence (DNA): TGTGCCAGCAGCCGACGCCGACAGGGGAGCTCCTACGAGCAGTACTTC. Its protein is CASSRRRQGSSYEQYF.

This rearrangement joins TRBV29-1 to TRBJ2-3; maybe TRBD1 (6 bases). Germline V CDR1 and CDR2: SQVTM, ANQGSEA. Trimming stripped 3 bases from V and 4 bases from J, with 17 bases between. The CDR3 is 15 residues long. CDR3 loop: CSVDGGWGAADTQYF. The CDR3, as DNA: TGCAGCGTTGATGGGGGCTGGGGCGCGGCAGATACGCAGTATTTT.

This chain links TRBV6-5 with TRBJ1-1; D gene ambiguous. Trimming cost V 4 bases and J 1 base, with 7 bases left between them. The CDR3 runs to 13 residues. The germline gives CDR1 MNHEY, CDR2 SVGAGI. The CDR3 DNA is TGTGCCAGCAGTTTGGGCAGGAACACTGAAGCTTTCTTT. This encodes CASSLGRNTEAFF.

V and J are TRBV14 and TRBJ1-1; 8 bases line up with TRBD1. Germline V gives CDR1 SGHDN, CDR2 FVKESK. With 3 bases clipped from V and 1 base from J, the junction kept 4 bases outside the gene matches. The CDR3 consists of 15 residues. The CDR3 here is CASSQRTGPNTEAFF. CDR3 bases: TGTGCCAGCAGCCAGAGGACAGGGCCGAACACTGAAGCTTTCTTT.

This chain connects TRBV29-1 to TRBJ2-3; perhaps TRBD2 as D (5 bases). The germline V and J ends were trimmed by 6 bases and 6 bases, with 16 bases remaining between them. This CDR3 has 13 residues. The germline V gene has CDR1 SQVTM and CDR2 ANQGSEA. The CDR3 spells CSVALTRMDTQYF. The CDR3 nucleotides read TGCAGCGTCGCCTTAACTAGAATGGATACGCAGTATTTT.

V is TRBV5-1 and J is TRBJ1-2; D is possibly TRBD1 (6 bases). The length of the CDR3 is 13 residues. The germline V gene has CDR1 SGHRS and CDR2 YFSETQ. With 4 bases removed from V and 2 bases from J, the gap between germline ends came to 9 bases. The CDR3 bases are TGCGCCAGCAGCACAGACAGGAACTATGGCTACACCTTC. Its protein product is CASSTDRNYGYTF.

This clone turned up a few times. This chain uses TRBV4-1 with TRBJ1-1, with a weak D call TRBD1 (6 bases). The V and J ends lost 0 bases and 5 bases respectively, with 13 bases between them. The germline V gene encodes CDR1 MGHRA and CDR2 YSYEKL. This CDR3 is built from 15 residues. The CDR3 nucleotides are TGCGCCAGCAGCCAAGATCTAGGACAGAGGACTGAAGCTTTCTTT. The encoded protein is CASSQDLGQRTEAFF.

The CDR3, as DNA: TGTGCCAGCAGGACAGGGGGCAGTGGCTACACCTTC. It specifies CASRTGGSGYTF. V is TRBV7-6 and J is TRBJ1-2; 10 nucleotides line up with TRBD1. V lost 6 bases to trimming and J lost 7 bases; unmatched junction nucleotides: 2. Germline CDR1 SGHVS, CDR2 FNYEAQ. The CDR3 spans 12 residues.

The J gene is TRBJ1-1, the V gene TRBV2; D may be TRBD1 (6 bases). The CDR3 contains 13 residues. CDR1 and CDR2 from the germline V gene are SNHLY and FYNNEI. The V end was cut by 4 bases, the J end by 5 bases, with 11 bases between. The CDR3 sequence is CASSGQARTEAFF. The CDR3 bases are TGTGCCAGCAGTGGACAGGCGAGAACTGAAGCTTTCTTT. Variable domain in full (rest from reference TRBV2 and TRBJ1-1): EPEVTQTPSHQVTQMGQEVILRCVPISNHLYFYWYRQILGQKVEFLVSFYNNEISEKSEIFDDQFSVERPDGSNFTLKIRSTKLEDSAMYFCASSGQARTEAFFGQGTRLTVV.

The chain employs TRBV5-1 and TRBJ2-7, with 9 positions matching TRBD1. The CDR3 is 16 residues long. Germline assignment: CDR1 SGHRS and CDR2 YFSETQ. The V and J ends lost 2 bases and 4 bases, in that order; junction bases with no gene match: 10. The CDR3 here is CASSFGKGQGDYEQYF. The CDR3 DNA sequence: TGCGCCAGCAGCTTTGGAAAGGGACAGGGAGATTACGAGCAGTACTTC. The full variable domain, with the rest looked up from reference TRBV5-1 and TRBJ2-7, is KAGVTQTPRYLIKTRGQQVTLSCSPISGHRSVSWYQQTPGQGLQFLFEYFSETQRNKGNFPGRFSGRQFSNSRSEMNVSTLELGDSALYLCASSFGKGQGDYEQYFGPGTRLTVT.

V is TRBV15 and J is TRBJ1-1, with D possibly matching TRBD1 (5 bases). The germline V gene encodes CDR1 LNHNV and CDR2 YYDKDF (reference sequence). This CDR3 comprises 15 residues. Trimming stripped 0 bases from V and 1 base from J, with 9 bases between. The CDR3 DNA is TGTGCCACCAGCAGAGACCCTGGACAGAACACTGAAGCTTTCTTT. This encodes CATSRDPGQNTEAFF.

The CDR3 loop reads CASSPIESPSGGYTF. CDR3 coding DNA: TGTGCCAGCTCACCGATCGAATCCCCCTCGGGGGGCTACACCTTC. V and J are TRBV18 and TRBJ1-2; D remains ambiguous. Trimming cost V 3 bases and J 8 bases, with 19 bases left between them. Germline V gene data show CDR1 as KGHSH and CDR2 as LQKENI. The CDR3 is made up of 15 amino acids.

The table lists this clone with a count of one. The rearrangement joins TRBV6-1 to TRBJ2-5; tentative D call: TRBD1 (6 bases). Germline CDR1 reads MNHNS; CDR2 reads SASEGT. Trimming stripped 4 bases from V and 1 base from J, with 7 bases between. CDR3 length equals 13 residues. CDR3 sequence reads: CASSGTAQETQYF. CDR3 in DNA: TGTGCCAGCAGTGGGACAGCCCAAGAGACCCAGTACTTC.

The chain is built from TRBV6-1 and TRBJ2-7; perhaps TRBD2 as D (6 bases). The CDR3 is 14 residues long. The V gene lost 6 bases and the J gene lost 6 bases, with 18 bases spanning the gap. Germline V gives CDR1 MNHNS, CDR2 SASEGT. The CDR3 is CASSPGTGYLEQYF. DNA for the CDR3: TGTGCCAGCAGCCCCGGGACTGGGTATCTCGAGCAGTACTTC.

This clone turned up a few times. The chain employs TRBV5-1 and TRBJ2-1; 8 nucleotides align to TRBD1. Germline CDR1 SGHRS, CDR2 YFSETQ. Losses at the gene ends were 0 bases for V and 7 bases for J; bases not matched to a gene: 0. The CDR3 loop spans 13 amino acids. The CDR3 nucleotides read TGCGCCAGCAGCTTGGGACAGGGGAATGAGCAGTTCTTC. It specifies CASSLGQGNEQFF.

The chain couples TRBV19 to TRBJ1-2; a weak D match, TRBD1 (5 bases). V was clipped by 5 bases and J by 10 bases, with 17 bases between them. Germline-derived CDR1 and CDR2 are LNHDA and SQIVND (reference sequence). CDR3 length: 13 amino acids. The CDR3 sequence is CASSEGLGGLYTF. CDR3 coding DNA: TGTGCCAGTAGTGAGGGACTTGGGGGACTCTACACCTTC.

This chain connects TRBV2 to TRBJ2-2; D is unclear. The CDR3 has 13 amino acids. The ends were cut back, 6 bases at V and 6 bases at J, with 11 bases in the middle. Germline V gives CDR1 SNHLY, CDR2 FYNNEI. The CDR3 nucleotides read TGTGCCAGCAGCGGCGGTCGGGCCGGGGAGCTGTTTTTT. Encoded protein: CASSGGRAGELFF.

CDR3 in DNA: TGCGCCAGCAGCTCAATTCAAGGGGCCCCCTACGAGCAGTACTTC. Protein: CASSSIQGAPYEQYF. This chain connects TRBV5-1 to TRBJ2-7; maybe TRBD1 (5 bases). This CDR3 region has 15 residues. The V gene's germline CDR1 is SGHRS and CDR2 YFSETQ. V lost 3 bases, J lost 2 bases, and 15 bases lay in between.

This clone occurred a few times. The rearrangement uses TRBV6-5 and TRBJ1-3; a possible D gene is TRBD1 (6 bases). V lost 6 bases and J 2 bases, leaving 11 bases between the germline ends. The germline CDR1 and CDR2 sequences are MNHEY and SVGAGI. The CDR3 consists of 14 residues. The chain's CDR3 is CASRPGHAGNTIYF. CDR3 in DNA: TGTGCCAGCAGGCCGGGACACGCTGGAAACACCATATATTTT.

The chain couples TRBV6-6 to TRBJ1-5; the D is unclear. Trimming shortened V by 5 bases and J by 3 bases, and 8 bases separated the two germline ends. Per germline, CDR1 MNHNY and CDR2 SVGAGI (reference sequence). This CDR3 is built from 13 residues. CDR3 sequence (DNA): TGTGCCAGCAGTCCCCAGGACAATCAGCCCCAGCATTTT. The encoded protein is CASSPQDNQPQHF.

The chain is built from TRBV2 and TRBJ2-1; no clear D gene. The CDR3 runs to 13 residues. The germline V gene encodes CDR1 SNHLY and CDR2 FYNNEI. V was clipped by 11 bases and J by 0 bases, with 11 bases between them. The CDR3 reads CASRWSSYNEQFF. The CDR3 DNA reads TGTGCCTCCCGCTGGAGCTCCTACAATGAGCAGTTCTTC.

This clone was counted a single time. The genes are TRBV5-6 and TRBJ1-1; 8 bases map to TRBD1. Germline V lookup: CDR1 SGHDT, CDR2 YYEEEE. The V segment lost 4 bases and the J segment 11 bases; nucleotides outside the gene matches: 4. The CDR3 covers 11 residues. In nucleotides, the CDR3 is TGTGCCAGCAGCCAGGACAGGGACGCTTTCTTT. This codes for CASSQDRDAFF.

The CDR3 DNA sequence: TGTGCCAGCAGCTTGGGGGTCGGGAAAGAGACCCAGTACTTC. Translation: CASSLGVGKETQYF. The chain carries TRBV5-4 and TRBJ2-5; tentatively, D is TRBD2 (5 bases). The ends were cut back, 0 bases at V and 3 bases at J, with 9 bases in the middle. Per the germline V gene, CDR1 is SGHNT and CDR2 is YYREEE (reference sequence). This CDR3 spans 14 amino acids.

This clone occurred a few times. V and J are TRBV5-4 and TRBJ2-1, with 14 bases matching TRBD2. Losses at the gene ends were 4 bases for V and 7 bases for J; bases not matched to a gene: 1. Per germline, CDR1 SGHNT and CDR2 YYREEE (reference sequence). The CDR3 runs to 14 residues. The CDR3 DNA is TGTGCCAGCAGCCGGACTAGCGGGGGGAATGAGCAGTTCTTC. Protein: CASSRTSGGNEQFF.

This CDR3 is CSGELMNTEAFF. The CDR3 DNA sequence: TGCTCAGGGGAACTGATGAACACTGAAGCTTTCTTT. V gene TRBV29-1 combines with J gene TRBJ1-1, with TRBD1 as a possible D gene (6 bases). From germline, CDR1 is SQVTM and CDR2 ANQGSEA. The length of the CDR3 is 12 residues.

The chain uses TRBV6-5 and TRBJ2-2; D is uncertain. CDR3 size: 13 residues. Per the germline V gene, CDR1 is MNHEY and CDR2 is SVGAGI. The V and J ends lost 6 bases and 1 base respectively, with 6 bases between them. In nucleotides, the CDR3 is TGTGCCAGCAGAACGGGGAACACCGGGGAGCTGTTTTTT. This encodes CASRTGNTGELFF.

The chain recombines TRBV27 with TRBJ2-1; perhaps TRBD2 as D (5 bases). Trimming removed 5 bases from V and 0 bases from J, with 8 bases in between. The CDR3 consists of 14 residues. Germline V gives CDR1 MNHEY, CDR2 SMNVEV (reference sequence). CDR3 sequence: CASSERSSYNEQFF. The CDR3 DNA reads TGTGCCAGCAGTGAGCGGAGCTCCTACAATGAGCAGTTCTTC.

The rearrangement uses TRBV4-1 and TRBJ1-2; 9 bases align to TRBD1. The V and J ends lost 3 bases and 3 bases, in that order; junction bases with no gene match: 8. CDR1 is MGHRA and CDR2 is YSYEKL in the germline V gene. The CDR3 is 16 residues long. The CDR3 loop reads CASSQELGQGYYGYTF. The DNA for the CDR3 is TGCGCCAGCAGCCAGGAGTTGGGACAGGGTTACTATGGCTACACCTTC.

This clone was seen only a few times. The chain employs TRBV6-1 and TRBJ1-2; D is ambiguous. Per the germline V gene, CDR1 is MNHNS and CDR2 is SASEGT. The CDR3 sequence is 15 residues long. The V end was cut by 5 bases, the J end by 0 bases, with 13 bases between. CDR3 coding DNA: TGTGCCAGCAGTCCGCTTTGGGCAGCTAACTATGGCTACACCTTC. Translating gives CASSPLWAANYGYTF.

In its sample, this clone was seen a few times. The gene calls are TRBV7-9 and TRBJ1-1, with TRBD1 as a possible D gene (5 bases). CDR1 is SEHNR and CDR2 is FQNEAQ in the germline V gene (reference sequence). The CDR3 is made up of 14 amino acids. Between the trimmed V and J ends, which lost 2 bases and 4 bases, there was a span of 11 bases. The CDR3 DNA sequence: TGTGCCAGCAGCTTACAGGGATGGAGCACTGAAGCTTTCTTT. Translating gives CASSLQGWSTEAFF.